This T cell receptor (beta chain) was found in a study of T-cell memory formation after mild COVID-19. Study-wide background: The TCR clusters were mostly specific to one donor.

Looked up from germline, CDR1 is SNHLY and CDR2 is FYNNEI. The CDR3 contains 17 residues. Trimming at V came to 0 bases and at J to 1 base, leaving 8 bases not matched to a gene. One entry per CDR3 protein results from TCRdb running MiXCR on the 5' RACE reads. Counted here are around 370,000 distinct CDR3 sequences, under 25% occurring once; the ten biggest clones make up roughly an eighth. This clonotype appeared a few times. This chain connects TRBV2 to TRBJ2-7; 8 bases are a match to TRBD1. This sequence was found in an adult woman who had mild COVID-19 (a few samples of this study predate the infection). Cell type and time point are not known. The material sequenced was PBMCs or a T cell subset sorted from them (not recorded which). The CDR3 DNA is TGTGCCAGCAGTGAAGCGCTTCAGACAGGGGATTCCTACGAGCAGTACTTC. Encoded protein: CASSEALQTGDSYEQYF.